This TCR beta chain was observed in a study of T cell changes during pregnancy in multiple sclerosis. The CDR3 has 17 amino acids. V lost 3 bases to trimming and J lost 6 bases; unmatched junction nucleotides: 16. CDR1 is SGHKS, CDR2 YYEKEE, per germline (reference sequence). TCRdb keeps only in-frame clones here, not all; method: immunoSEQ multiplex PCR. This sample has about 80,000 clones, with 94% found just once. This clone occurred once. The clonotype was recovered from a female donor with multiple sclerosis, enrolled in a pregnancy study. The input for sequencing was peripheral blood, taken in the third trimester of pregnancy. This rearrangement joins TRBV5-5 to TRBJ2-7; 9 positions match TRBD1. CDR3 residues: CASSSEGAGQGLFEQYF. Written as DNA, the CDR3 is TGTGCCAGCAGCTCGGAGGGGGCGGGACAGGGCTTGTTCGAGCAGTACTTC.